The clone carrying this T cell receptor (beta chain) was detected many times. The sample is drawn from a study of T cells in Graves' hyperthyroidism and ophthalmopathy. From RNA transcripts, TCR beta CDR3 regions were amplified. The TCR CDR3 first-round RT-PCR relied on the HTBI primer set. MiXCR, applied by TCRdb to the multiplex PCR reads, yields one record per CDR3 protein. The sample lists hundreds of thousands of distinct CDR3 sequences, around a sixth occurring once. V lost 5 bases to trimming and J lost 3 bases, with 16 bases between them. The CDR3 extends over 15 amino acids. Blood was obtained at the first hyperthyroidism diagnosis, which preceded any ophthalmopathy symptoms.

The V gene is TRBV12-3 or TRBV12-4, the J gene TRBJ1-1, with D tentatively TRBD1 (6 bases). The origin of this receptor is a woman aged 50 to 60 with Graves' hyperthyroidism that later progressed to Graves' ophthalmopathy. The sequencing sample was made of blood. The CDR3 sequence: CASSVIRGLDTEAFF. The CDR3 bases are TGTGCCAGCAGTGTTATCAGGGGATTAGACACTGAAGCTTTCTTT.